These 6 T cell receptor beta chains share one sample of origin, sequenced in a study of CD8+ T cells in alopecia areata. Treatment described: oral pan-JAK inhibitor, 5-10 mg twice daily. RNA was isolated and reverse transcribed to cDNA, the sequencing template. The protocol was immunoSEQ multiplex PCR, while the TCRdb copy is restricted to in-frame clones and leaves out a portion. The sample lists about 270,000 clones; roughly 63% were seen once. The material sequenced was CD4+ T cells sorted from blood, taken between weeks 51 and 52, from a patient treated with tofacitinib. The receptor source for this set is a human donor with alopecia areata.

The chain uses TRBV30 and TRBJ1-2; D not certain. The CDR3 sequence is 13 residues long. Trimming removed 2 bases from V and 4 bases from J, with 11 bases in between. Germline-derived CDR1 and CDR2 are GTSNPN and SVGIG (reference sequence). The CDR3 loop reads CAWSLQISYGYTF. CDR3 DNA: TGTGCCTGGAGTTTACAGATTTCCTATGGCTACACCTTC.

This chain uses TRBV4-2 with TRBJ2-2; 12 nucleotides line up with TRBD2. J lost 5 bases, V lost 4 bases, and 5 bases had no gene match. Germline lookup yields CDR1 LGHNA and CDR2 YNFKEQ. The CDR3 length is 16 residues. The CDR3 sequence: CASSRRLAGDTGELFF. The DNA of the CDR3 is TGTGCCAGCAGCCGGCGACTAGCGGGGGATACCGGGGAGCTGTTTTTT.

The table lists this clone with a few counts. This chain connects TRBV30 to TRBJ1-5; D ambiguous. Trimming pared 4 bases from V and 2 bases from J, leaving 12 bases between. Germline CDR1 reads GTSNPN; CDR2 reads SVGIG (reference sequence). The CDR3 has 14 residues. CDR3 sequence (DNA): TGTGCCTGGAACGCGGGTCCGGGCAATCAGCCCCAGCATTTT. This translates into CAWNAGPGNQPQHF.

This chain uses TRBV29-1 with TRBJ2-7; D is possibly TRBD1 or TRBD2 (5 bases each). V was clipped by 6 bases and J by 5 bases, with 11 bases between them. The CDR3 has 11 amino acids. Germline V lookup: CDR1 SQVTM, CDR2 ANQGSEA. This CDR3 is CSVGTDDEQYF. CDR3 sequence (DNA): TGCAGCGTAGGGACCGACGACGAGCAGTACTTC.

The count of this clone is one. The chain joins TRBV5-1 to TRBJ2-5; 15 nucleotides line up with TRBD2. After removal of 4 bases from V and 3 bases from J, the junction contained 13 bases not matched to a gene. This CDR3 is built from 19 residues. CDR1 is SGHRS and CDR2 is YFSETQ in the germline V gene. The DNA for the CDR3 is TGCGCCAGCAGCCCGGGACTAGCGGGGGGCATTACGATGAAAGAGACCCAGTACTTC. Protein: CASSPGLAGGITMKETQYF.

The chain carries TRBV27 and TRBJ1-4; D possibly corresponds to TRBD1 (5 bases). This CDR3 has 17 amino acids. Trimming took 4 bases from V and 2 from J, leaving 17 bases between them. Germline CDR1 reads MNHEY; CDR2 reads SMNVEV (reference sequence). CDR3 protein: CASSSPRRGSTNEKLFF. CDR3 nucleotides: TGTGCCAGCAGTTCCCCGAGGAGGGGATCGACTAATGAAAAACTGTTTTTT.